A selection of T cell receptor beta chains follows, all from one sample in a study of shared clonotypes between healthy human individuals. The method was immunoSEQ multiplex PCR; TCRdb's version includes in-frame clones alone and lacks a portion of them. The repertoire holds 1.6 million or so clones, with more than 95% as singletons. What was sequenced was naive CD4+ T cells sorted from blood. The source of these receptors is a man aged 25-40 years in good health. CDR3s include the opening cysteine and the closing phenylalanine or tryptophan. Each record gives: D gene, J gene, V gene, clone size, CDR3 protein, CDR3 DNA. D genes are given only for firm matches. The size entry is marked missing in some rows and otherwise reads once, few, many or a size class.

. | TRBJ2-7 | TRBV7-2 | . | CASSPQGPGNYEQYF | TGTGCCAGCAGCCCGCAGGGACCGGGGAACTACGAGCAGTACTTC
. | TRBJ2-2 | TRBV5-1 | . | CASSLAAGGDTGELFF | TGCGCCAGCAGCTTGGCCGCTGGCGGGGACACCGGGGAGCTGTTTTTT
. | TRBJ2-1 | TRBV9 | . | CASSAGTPSINEQFF | TGTGCCAGCAGCGCCGGGACTCCGTCCATCAATGAGCAGTTCTTC
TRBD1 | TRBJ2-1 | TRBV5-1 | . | CASSFETGGFGNEQFF | TGCGCCAGCAGCTTCGAGACAGGGGGCTTTGGCAATGAGCAGTTCTTC
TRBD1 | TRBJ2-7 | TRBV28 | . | CASSLYRGSYEQYF | TGTGCCAGCAGTTTATACAGGGGCTCCTACGAGCAGTACTTC
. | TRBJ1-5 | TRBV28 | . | CASSFGSQGGPDQPQHF | TGTGCCAGCAGTTTTGGCTCCCAGGGAGGACCCGATCAGCCCCAGCATTTT
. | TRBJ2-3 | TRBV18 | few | CASSPLSTDTQYF | TGTGCCAGCTCACCACTGAGCACAGATACGCAGTATTTT
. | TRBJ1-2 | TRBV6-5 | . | CASSYSGPYGYTF | TGTGCCAGCAGTTACTCAGGGCCCTATGGCTACACCTTC
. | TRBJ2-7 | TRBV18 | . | CASSSISYEQYF | TGTGCCAGCTCATCCATCTCCTACGAGCAGTACTTC
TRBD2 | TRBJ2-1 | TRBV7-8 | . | CASSQTGTSGYFRSYNEQFF | TGTGCCAGCAGCCAAACCGGGACTAGCGGGTACTTTCGCTCCTACAATGAGCAGTTCTTC
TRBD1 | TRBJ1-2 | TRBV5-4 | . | CASSYRGLSGYTF | TGTGCCAGCAGTTACAGGGGCCTCTCCGGCTACACCTTC